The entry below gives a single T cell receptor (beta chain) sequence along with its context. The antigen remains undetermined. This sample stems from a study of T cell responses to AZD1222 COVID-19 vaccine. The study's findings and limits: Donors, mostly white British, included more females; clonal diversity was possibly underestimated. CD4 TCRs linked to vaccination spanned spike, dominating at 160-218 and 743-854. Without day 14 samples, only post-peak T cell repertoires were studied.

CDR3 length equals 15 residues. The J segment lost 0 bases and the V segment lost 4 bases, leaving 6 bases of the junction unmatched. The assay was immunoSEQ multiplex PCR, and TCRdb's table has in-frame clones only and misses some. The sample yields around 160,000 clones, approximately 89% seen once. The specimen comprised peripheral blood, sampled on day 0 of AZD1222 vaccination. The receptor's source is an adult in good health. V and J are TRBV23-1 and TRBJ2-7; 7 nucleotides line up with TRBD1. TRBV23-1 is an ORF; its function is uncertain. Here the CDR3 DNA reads TGCGCCAGCAGTCTACAGAGGGGGCTCTCCTACGAGCAGTACTTC. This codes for CASSLQRGLSYEQYF.